Listed below are T cell receptor beta chains from one sample, sequenced in a study of post-analysis software for immune sequencing data. TCRdb ran MiXCR on the PCR reads and lists one entry per CDR3 protein. The sample yields roughly 180,000 distinct CDR3 sequences, about 32% seen once. Sequencing was carried out using blood. The receptors shown here come from a girl under 18 with multiple sclerosis. Both conserved end residues are part of each CDR3.

V gene,CDR3 protein
TRBV5-1,CASSCGTSGIRQYF
TRBV10-2,CASSSQLQETQYF
TRBV10-3,CAISEIRETYNEQFF
TRBV5-1,CASSLGGRTYNEQFF
TRBV4-1,CASSQTGVRSGEQYF
TRBV27,CASSLVGEDQPQHF
TRBV28,CASSLRGRDTEAFF
TRBV7-2,CASSFGGRQEKLYF
TRBV28,CASSSIAGVETQYF
TRBV5-1,CASSGWGQLQNTEAFF
TRBV4-1,CASSQEAPGLDRSYTF
TRBV28,CASTQTICGTTNHEQFF
TRBV3-1,CASGGISGSTGELFF
TRBV24-1,CATSERTGSSPLHF
TRBV5-6,CASSTGPGLAETQYF
TRBV30,CACKKPGLAGGGGETQYF
TRBV5-1,CASSSGTVSSPLHF
TRBV7-9,CASSSTSGSYEQYF
TRBV7-2,CASSSPGSDEQFF
TRBV29-1,CSLRTDTQYF
TRBV12-3/TRBV12-4,CASSSPRDRGRIGYGYTF
TRBV4-2,CASSQAAFRTRDEQFF